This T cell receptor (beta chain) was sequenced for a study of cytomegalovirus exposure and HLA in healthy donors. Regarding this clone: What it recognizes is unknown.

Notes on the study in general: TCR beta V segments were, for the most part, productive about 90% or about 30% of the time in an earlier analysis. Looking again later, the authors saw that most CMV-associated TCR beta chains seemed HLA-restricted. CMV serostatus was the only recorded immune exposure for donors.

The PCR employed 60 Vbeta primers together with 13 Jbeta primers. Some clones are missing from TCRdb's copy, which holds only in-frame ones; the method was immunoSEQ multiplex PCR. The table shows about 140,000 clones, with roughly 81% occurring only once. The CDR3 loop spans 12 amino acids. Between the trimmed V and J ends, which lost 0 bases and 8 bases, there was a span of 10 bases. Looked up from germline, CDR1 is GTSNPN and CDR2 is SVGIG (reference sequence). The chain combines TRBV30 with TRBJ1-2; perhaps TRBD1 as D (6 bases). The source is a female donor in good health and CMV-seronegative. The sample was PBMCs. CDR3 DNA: TGTGCCTGGAGTGTAAACAGGGAAGGCTACACCTTC. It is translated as CAWSVNREGYTF.